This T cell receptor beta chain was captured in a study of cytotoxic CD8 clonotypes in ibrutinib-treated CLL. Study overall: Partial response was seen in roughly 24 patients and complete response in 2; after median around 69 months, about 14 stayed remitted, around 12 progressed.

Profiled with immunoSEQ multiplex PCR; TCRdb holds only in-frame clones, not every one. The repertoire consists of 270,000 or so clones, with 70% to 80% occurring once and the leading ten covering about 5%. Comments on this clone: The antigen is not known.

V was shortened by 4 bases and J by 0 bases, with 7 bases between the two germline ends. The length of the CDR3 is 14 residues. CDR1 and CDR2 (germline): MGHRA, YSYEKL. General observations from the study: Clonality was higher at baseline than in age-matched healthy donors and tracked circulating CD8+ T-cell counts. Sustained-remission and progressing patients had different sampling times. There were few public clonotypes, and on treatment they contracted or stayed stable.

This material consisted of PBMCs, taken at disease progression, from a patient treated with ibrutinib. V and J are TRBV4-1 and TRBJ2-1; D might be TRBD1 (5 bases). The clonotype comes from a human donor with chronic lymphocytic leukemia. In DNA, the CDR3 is TGCGCCAGCAGCCGACAGAGCTCCTACAATGAGCAGTTCTTC. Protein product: CASSRQSSYNEQFF.